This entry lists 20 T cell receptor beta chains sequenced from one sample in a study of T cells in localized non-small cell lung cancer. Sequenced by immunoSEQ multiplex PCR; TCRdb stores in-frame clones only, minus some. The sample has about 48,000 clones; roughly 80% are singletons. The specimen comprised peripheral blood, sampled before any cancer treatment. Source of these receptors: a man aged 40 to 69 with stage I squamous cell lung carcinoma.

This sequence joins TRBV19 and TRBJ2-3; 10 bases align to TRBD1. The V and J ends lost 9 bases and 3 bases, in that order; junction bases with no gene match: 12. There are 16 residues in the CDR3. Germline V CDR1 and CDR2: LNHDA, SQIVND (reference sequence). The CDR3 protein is CASRARQGARTDTQYF. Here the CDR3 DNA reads TGTGCCAGCCGAGCCCGACAGGGGGCAAGGACAGATACGCAGTATTTT.

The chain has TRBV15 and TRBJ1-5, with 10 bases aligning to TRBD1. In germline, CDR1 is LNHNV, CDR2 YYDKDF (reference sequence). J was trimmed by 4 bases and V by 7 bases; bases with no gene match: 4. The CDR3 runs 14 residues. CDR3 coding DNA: TGTGCCACCAACCCGGGACAGGGGAATCAGCCCCAGCATTTT. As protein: CATNPGQGNQPQHF.

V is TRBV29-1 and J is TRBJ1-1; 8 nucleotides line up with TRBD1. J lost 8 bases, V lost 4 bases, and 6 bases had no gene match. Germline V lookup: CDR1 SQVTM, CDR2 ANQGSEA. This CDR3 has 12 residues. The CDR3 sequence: CSVADRGKEAFF. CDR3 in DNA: TGCAGCGTTGCCGACAGGGGAAAAGAAGCTTTCTTT.

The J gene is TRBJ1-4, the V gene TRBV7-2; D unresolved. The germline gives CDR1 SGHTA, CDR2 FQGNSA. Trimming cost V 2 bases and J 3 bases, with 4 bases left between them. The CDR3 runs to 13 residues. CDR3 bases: TGTGCCAGCAGCTTAACCCCTAATGAAAAACTGTTTTTT. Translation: CASSLTPNEKLFF.

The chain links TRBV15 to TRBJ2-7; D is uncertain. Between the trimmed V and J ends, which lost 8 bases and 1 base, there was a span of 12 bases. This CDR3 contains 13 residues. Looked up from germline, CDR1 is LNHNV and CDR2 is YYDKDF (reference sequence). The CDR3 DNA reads TGTGCCACCTCTCGCGGAGCTTCCTACGAGCAGTACTTC. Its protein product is CATSRGASYEQYF.

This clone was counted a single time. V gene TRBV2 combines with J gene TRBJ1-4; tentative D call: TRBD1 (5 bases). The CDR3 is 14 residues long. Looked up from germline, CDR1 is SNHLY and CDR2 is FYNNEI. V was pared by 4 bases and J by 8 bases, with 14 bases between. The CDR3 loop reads CASSVKGHFEKLFF. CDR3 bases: TGTGCCAGCAGTGTTAAAGGACATTTCGAAAAACTGTTTTTT.

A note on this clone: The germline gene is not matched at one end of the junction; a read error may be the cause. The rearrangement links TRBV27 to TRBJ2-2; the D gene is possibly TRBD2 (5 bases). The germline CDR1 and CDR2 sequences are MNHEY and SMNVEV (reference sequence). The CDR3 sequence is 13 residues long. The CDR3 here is CASKIGNPGELFF. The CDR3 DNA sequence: TGTGCCAGCAAAATCGGGAACCCCGGGGAGCTGTTTTTT.

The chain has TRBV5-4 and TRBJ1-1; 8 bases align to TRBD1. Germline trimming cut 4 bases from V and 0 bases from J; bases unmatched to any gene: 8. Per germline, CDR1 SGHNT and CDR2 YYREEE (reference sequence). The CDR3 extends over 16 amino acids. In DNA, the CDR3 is TGTGCCAGCAGCGGTGCAGGGGGCCTAATGAACACTGAAGCTTTCTTT. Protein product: CASSGAGGLMNTEAFF.

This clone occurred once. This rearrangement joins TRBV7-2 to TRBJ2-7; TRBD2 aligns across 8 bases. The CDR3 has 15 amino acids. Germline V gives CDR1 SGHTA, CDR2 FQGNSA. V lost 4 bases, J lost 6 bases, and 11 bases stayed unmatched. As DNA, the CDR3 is TGTGCCAGCAGCTCCCGGCCCCTAGCGGGCGGCGAGCAGTACTTC. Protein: CASSSRPLAGGEQYF.

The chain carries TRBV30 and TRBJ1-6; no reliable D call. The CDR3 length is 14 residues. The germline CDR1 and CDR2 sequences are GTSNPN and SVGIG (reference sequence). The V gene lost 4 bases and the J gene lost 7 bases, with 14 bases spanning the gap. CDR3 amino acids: CAWTVRVGNSPLHF. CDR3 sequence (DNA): TGTGCCTGGACAGTGAGGGTTGGGAATTCACCCCTCCACTTT.

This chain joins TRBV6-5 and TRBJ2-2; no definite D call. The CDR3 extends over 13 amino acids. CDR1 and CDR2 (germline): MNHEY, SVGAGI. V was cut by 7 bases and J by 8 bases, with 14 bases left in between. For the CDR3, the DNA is TGTGCCAGCACCTCAGGTGGAAGAGGGGAGCTGTTTTTT. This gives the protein CASTSGGRGELFF.

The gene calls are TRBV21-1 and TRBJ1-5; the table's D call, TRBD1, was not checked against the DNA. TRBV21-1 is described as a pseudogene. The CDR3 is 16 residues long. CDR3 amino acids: CASSKSPDRACQPQHF. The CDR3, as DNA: TGTGCCAGCAGCAAATCCCCTGACAGGGCCTGTCAGCCCCAGCATTTT.

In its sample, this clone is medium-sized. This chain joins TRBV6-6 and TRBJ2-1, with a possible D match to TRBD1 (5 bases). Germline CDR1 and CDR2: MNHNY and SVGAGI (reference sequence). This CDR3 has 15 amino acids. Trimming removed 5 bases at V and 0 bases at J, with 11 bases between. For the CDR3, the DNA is TGTGCCAGCAGTGTACAGGAAAGCTCCTACAATGAGCAGTTCTTC. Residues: CASSVQESSYNEQFF.

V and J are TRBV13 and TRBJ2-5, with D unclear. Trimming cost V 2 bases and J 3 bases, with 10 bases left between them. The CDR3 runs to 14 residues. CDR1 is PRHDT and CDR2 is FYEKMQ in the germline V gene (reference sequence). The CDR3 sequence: CASSLRGQKETQYF. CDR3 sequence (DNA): TGTGCCAGCAGCTTACGAGGCCAGAAAGAGACCCAGTACTTC.

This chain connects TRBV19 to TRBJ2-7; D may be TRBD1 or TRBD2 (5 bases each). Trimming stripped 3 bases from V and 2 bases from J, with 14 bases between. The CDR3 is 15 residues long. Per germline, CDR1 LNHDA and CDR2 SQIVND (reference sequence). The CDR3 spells CASSIGTEKPYEQYF. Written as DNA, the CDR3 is TGTGCCAGTAGTATCGGGACGGAGAAGCCCTACGAGCAGTACTTC. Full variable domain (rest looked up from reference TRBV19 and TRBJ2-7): DGGITQSPKYLFRKEGQNVTLSCEQNLNHDAMYWYRQDPGQGLRLIYYSQIVNDFQKGDIAEGYSVSREKKESFPLTVTSAQKNPTAFYLCASSIGTEKPYEQYFGPGTRLTVT.

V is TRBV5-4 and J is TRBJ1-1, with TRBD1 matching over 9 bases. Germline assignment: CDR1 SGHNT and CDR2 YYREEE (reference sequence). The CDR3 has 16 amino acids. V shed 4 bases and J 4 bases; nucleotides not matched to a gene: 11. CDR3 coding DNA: TGTGCCAGCAGCCTACAGGGGGCCCCGGACAGCACTGAAGCTTTCTTT. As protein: CASSLQGAPDSTEAFF.

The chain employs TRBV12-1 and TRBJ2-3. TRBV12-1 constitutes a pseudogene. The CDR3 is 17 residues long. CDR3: CASSLRPGRRSTDTQYF. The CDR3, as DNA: TGTGCCAGCAGCCTCCGGCCGGGGCGGCGTAGCACAGATACGCAGTATTTT.

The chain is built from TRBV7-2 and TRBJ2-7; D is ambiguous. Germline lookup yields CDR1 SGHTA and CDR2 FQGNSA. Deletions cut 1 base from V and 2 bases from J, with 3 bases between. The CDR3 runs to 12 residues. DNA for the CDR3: TGTGCCAGCAGCTTAGGCGCCTACGAGCAGTACTTC. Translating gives CASSLGAYEQYF.

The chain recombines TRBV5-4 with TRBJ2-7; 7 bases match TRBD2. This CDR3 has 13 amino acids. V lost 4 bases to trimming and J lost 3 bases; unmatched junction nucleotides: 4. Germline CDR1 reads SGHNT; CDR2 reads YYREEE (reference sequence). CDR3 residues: CASSARGDYEQYF. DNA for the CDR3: TGTGCCAGCAGCGCTCGGGGGGACTACGAGCAGTACTTC.

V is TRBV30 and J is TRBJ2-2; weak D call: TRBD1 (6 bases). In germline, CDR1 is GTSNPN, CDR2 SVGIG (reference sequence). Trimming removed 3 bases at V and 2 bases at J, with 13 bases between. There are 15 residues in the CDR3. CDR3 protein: CAWSLTGRNTGELFF. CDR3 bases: TGTGCCTGGAGCCTAACAGGGCGAAACACCGGGGAGCTGTTTTTT.